This T cell receptor beta chain derives from a study of shared clonotypes between healthy human individuals. Whole-study context: Aged 18 to 49, the donors were two women and three men.

A note on this clone: Antigen: not known.

Genomic DNA per cell subset filled all wells of several immunoSEQ plates. Profiled with immunoSEQ multiplex PCR; TCRdb holds only in-frame clones, not every one. The sample contains a few million clones, more than 80% of which appear only once. Study outcomes and limitations: Larger estimated richness was generally recorded for naive subsets relative to memory subsets. Sampling covered blood only; tissue repertoires likely differ.

This TCR was recovered from a man between 18 and 29 years old in good health. Some clones in this sample may be carry-over from other donors' samples. Input material: naive CD4+ T cells from PBMCs. The subset was: CD45RA+ positively selected.

CDR3 bases: TGTGCCAGCAGTACCCCACAGGAAAACGAGCAGTACTTC. Its protein product is CASSTPQENEQYF. The chain combines TRBV28 with TRBJ2-7, with D maybe TRBD1 (5 bases). This CDR3 region has 13 residues. The ends were cut back, 5 bases at V and 5 bases at J, with 13 bases in the middle. The germline V gene has CDR1 MDHEN and CDR2 SYDVKM.